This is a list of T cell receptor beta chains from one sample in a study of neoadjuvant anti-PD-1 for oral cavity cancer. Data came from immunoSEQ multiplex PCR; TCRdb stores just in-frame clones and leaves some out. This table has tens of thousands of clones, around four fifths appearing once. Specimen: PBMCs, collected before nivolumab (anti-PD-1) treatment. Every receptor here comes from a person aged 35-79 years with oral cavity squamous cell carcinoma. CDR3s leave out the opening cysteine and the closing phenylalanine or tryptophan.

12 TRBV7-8 AISSGRGTGELF
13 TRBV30 AWSELAGQGYGYT
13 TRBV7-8 ASSLLGNSNQPQH
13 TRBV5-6 ASSQPGRGNYGYT
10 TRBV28 ASSLLGVEQY
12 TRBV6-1 ATLDGSRNQPQH
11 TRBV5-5 ASSLAVIYGYT
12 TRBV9 ASSSQGFTDTQY
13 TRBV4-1 ASSQRQGASDEQY
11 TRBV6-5 ASSEGRVQPQH
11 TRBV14 ASSQVLASPLH
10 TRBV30 AWSVPGAKLF
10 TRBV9 ASRGPGNTIY
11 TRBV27 ASRQTNTDTQY